The TCR beta chain described here comes from a study of blood T cell repertoires in COVID-19. At the level of the study: Samples taken during acute and convalescent COVID-19 were collected in the United States, Italy and Spain.

CDR3 length equals 15 residues. V lost 0 bases, J lost 6 bases, and 15 bases lay in between. Germline loops: CDR1 LGHNT, CDR2 FRNRAP. This clone was seen only once. The cohort comprised adults aged roughly 18 to 100 years residing in 24 US areas. Each participant's cohort was designated according to participant-reported clinical history. TCRdb's table, derived via immunoSEQ multiplex PCR, lists solely in-frame clones and lacks some. The data show 200,000 to 250,000 clones, 65% to 90% seen once. This receptor was obtained from a woman between 45 and 60 years old with acute COVID-19. The chain has TRBV12-5 and TRBJ2-7; D is unclear. The sample consisted of PBMCs or T cells enriched from blood (not recorded which). In DNA form, the CDR3 reads TGTGCTAGTGGTTTGGTACAGAGCCCAACTGGCGAGCAGTACTTC. The encoded protein is CASGLVQSPTGEQYF. Based on the CDR3 plus reference TRBV12-5 and TRBJ2-7, the full variable domain is DARVTQTPRHKVTEMGQEVTMRCQPILGHNTVFWYRQTMMQGLELLAYFRNRAPLDDSGMPKDRFSAEMPDATLATLKIQPSEPRDSAVYFCASGLVQSPTGEQYFGPGTRLTVT.